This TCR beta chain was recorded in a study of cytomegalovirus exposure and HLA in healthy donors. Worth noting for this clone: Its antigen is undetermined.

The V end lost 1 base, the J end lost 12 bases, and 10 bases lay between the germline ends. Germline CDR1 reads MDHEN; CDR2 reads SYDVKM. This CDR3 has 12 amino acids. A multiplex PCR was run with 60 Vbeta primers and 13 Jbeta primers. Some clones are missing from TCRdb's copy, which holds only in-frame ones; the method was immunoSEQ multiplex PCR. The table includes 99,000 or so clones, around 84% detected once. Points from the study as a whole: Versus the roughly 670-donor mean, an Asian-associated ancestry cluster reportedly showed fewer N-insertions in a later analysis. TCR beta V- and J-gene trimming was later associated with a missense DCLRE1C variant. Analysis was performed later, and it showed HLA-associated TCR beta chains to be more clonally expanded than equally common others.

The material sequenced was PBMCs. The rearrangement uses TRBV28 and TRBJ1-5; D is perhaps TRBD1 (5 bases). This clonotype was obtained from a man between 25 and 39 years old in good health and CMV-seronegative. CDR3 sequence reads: CASSLSGAHQHF. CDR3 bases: TGTGCCAGCAGTTTATCTGGGGCCCACCAGCATTTT. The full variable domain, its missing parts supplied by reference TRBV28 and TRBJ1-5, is DVKVTQSSRYLVKRTGEKVFLECVQDMDHENMFWYRQDPGLGLRLIYFSYDVKMKEKGDIPEGYSVSREKKERFSLILESASTNQTSMYLCASSLSGAHQHFGDGTRLSIL.